The following is a TCR beta chain sequence with its context. Its target is not known. This sample stems from a study of T cell responses to AZD1222 COVID-19 vaccine. Libraries were prepared by immunoSEQ multiplex PCR; TCRdb keeps only in-frame clonotypes and omits some of them. The table has 100,000 to 150,000 clones, 85% to 90% seen once. Overall study results and limits: Donors skewed white British and female; clonal diversity was possibly underestimated.

The CDR3 extends over 13 amino acids. V gave up 7 bases and J gave up 11 bases, with 15 bases separating them. Germline-derived CDR1 and CDR2 are SEHNR and FQNEAQ (reference sequence). The material was peripheral blood, obtained on day 0 of AZD1222 vaccination. V and J are TRBV7-9 and TRBJ1-6; D is undetermined. The receptor was derived from an adult in good health. The CDR3 DNA sequence: TGTGCCAGCACCCCACTGGCCCTTGCACCCCTCCACTTT. Translated: CASTPLALAPLHF.